Sequencing of this T cell receptor (beta chain) was carried out in a study of blood T cell repertoires in COVID-19. Study processing details: Nucleated cell number was recorded as an estimate derived from reference gene primer amplification. Clones were sequenced by immunoSEQ multiplex PCR, and TCRdb holds only the in-frame ones, with some missing. Clone size and the V and J calls come from that table; the DNA yielded D and trimming. Of around 140,000 clones listed, about 90% are singletons. The CDR3 is made up of 14 amino acids. The germline gives CDR1 MNHEY, CDR2 SVGAGI. Between the trimmed V and J ends, which lost 1 base and 7 bases, there was a span of 8 bases.

Sequencing was done on a sample of PBMCs or T cells enriched from blood (not recorded which). This receptor was taken from a middle-aged woman who had been exposed to COVID-19. The rearrangement uses TRBV6-5 and TRBJ1-6; tentatively, D is TRBD1 (5 bases). CDR3 loop: CASSYLGENSPLHF. DNA of the CDR3: TGTGCCAGCAGTTACTTAGGGGAAAATTCACCCCTCCACTTT.